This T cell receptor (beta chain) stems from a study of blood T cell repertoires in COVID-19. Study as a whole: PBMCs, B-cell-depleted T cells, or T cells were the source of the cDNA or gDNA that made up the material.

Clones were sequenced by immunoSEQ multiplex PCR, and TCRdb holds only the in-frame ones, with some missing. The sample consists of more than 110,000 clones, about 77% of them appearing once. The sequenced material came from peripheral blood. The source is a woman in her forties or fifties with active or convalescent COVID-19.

The CDR3 sequence: CASSVRQGDGYTF. CDR3 bases: TGTGCCAGTAGTGTACGACAGGGAGATGGCTACACCTTC. This chain uses TRBV19 with TRBJ1-2; 7 nucleotides line up with TRBD1. CDR3 length: 13 amino acids. Germline V lookup: CDR1 LNHDA, CDR2 SQIVND (reference sequence). V gave up 5 bases and J gave up 6 bases; unmatched junction bases: 6. Full variable domain (missing parts from reference TRBV19 and TRBJ1-2): DGGITQSPKYLFRKEGQNVTLSCEQNLNHDAMYWYRQDPGQGLRLIYYSQIVNDFQKGDIAEGYSVSREKKESFPLTVTSAQKNPTAFYLCASSVRQGDGYTFGSGTRLTVV.